The sequence of this TCR beta chain was determined in a study of regulatory T cells in long-lasting Graves disease. According to the study, TCR beta libraries were built with iRepertoire HTBI primers and CDR3-region Arm-PCR. TCRdb reprocessed the multiplex PCR reads via MiXCR and lists one record per CDR3 protein. Here the sample spans about 220,000 distinct CDR3 sequences, around 19% being singletons. Time point described: newly diagnosed GD, antithyroid drugs for less than 3 months. Following extraction of RNA from PBMCs, that RNA was used to make the TCR library. Nine milliliters of peripheral blood were taken and placed in EDTA tubes. Germline CDR1 and CDR2: DFQATT and SNEGSKA (reference sequence). CDR3 length equals 16 residues. V dropped 7 bases and J dropped 9; count of bases not matched to a gene: 15. The sample also formed part of further work on T cells in Graves' hyperthyroidism and ophthalmopathy. In that study: Calling Graves' hyperthyroidism stable meant ophthalmopathy did not progress within 18 months.

Source: peripheral blood mononuclear cells (PBMCs), taken at new diagnosis, from a patient treated with antithyroid drugs. This chain uses TRBV20-1 with TRBJ2-4, with 13 positions matching TRBD2. The TCR originated in a woman aged 25 to 45 with Graves disease. As DNA, the CDR3 is TGCAGTGTCTGGGGGGGGACTAGCGGGAACGTGGGCATTCAGTACTTC. Translated: CSVWGGTSGNVGIQYF.